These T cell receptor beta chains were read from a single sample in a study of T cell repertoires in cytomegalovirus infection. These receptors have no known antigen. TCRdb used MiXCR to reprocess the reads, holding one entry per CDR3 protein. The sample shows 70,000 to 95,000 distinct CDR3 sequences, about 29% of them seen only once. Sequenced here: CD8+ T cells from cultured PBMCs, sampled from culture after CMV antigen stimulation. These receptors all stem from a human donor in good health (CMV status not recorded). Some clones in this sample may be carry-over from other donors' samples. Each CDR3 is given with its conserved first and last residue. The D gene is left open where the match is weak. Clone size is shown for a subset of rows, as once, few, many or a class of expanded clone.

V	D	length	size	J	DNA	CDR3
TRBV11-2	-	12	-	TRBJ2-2	TGTGCCAGCACCCCCCTGGCCGGGGAGCTGTTTTTT	CASTPLAGELFF
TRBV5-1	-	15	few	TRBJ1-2	TGCGCCAGCGACGTTACCGGGACGAGTGATTATGGCTACACCTTC	CASDVTGTSDYGYTF
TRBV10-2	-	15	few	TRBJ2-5	TGCGCCAGCAGTGAAAGCGGTGGGATCTTGGAGACCCAGTACTTC	CASSESGGILETQYF
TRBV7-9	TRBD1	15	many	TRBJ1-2	TGTGCCAGCAGCTTTGGGACAGGGGGGATGGATGGCTACACCTTC	CASSFGTGGMDGYTF
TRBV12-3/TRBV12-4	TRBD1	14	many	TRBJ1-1	TGTGCCAGCAGTTTTAGCAGGGGGGGGACTGAAGCTTTCTTT	CASSFSRGGTEAFF
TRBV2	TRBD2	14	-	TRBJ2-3	TGTGCCAGCACCCCGGGGGGGACTGGAGATACGCAGTATTTT	CASTPGGTGDTQYF
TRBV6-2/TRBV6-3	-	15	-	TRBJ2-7	TGTGCCAGCAGTTACATCGCGGGGTGGGCCTACGAGCAGTACTTC	CASSYIAGWAYEQYF
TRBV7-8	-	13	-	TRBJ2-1	TGTGCCAGCAGGGACGGAACCTACAATGAGCAGTTCTTC	CASRDGTYNEQFF
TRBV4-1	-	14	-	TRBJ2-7	TGCGCCAGCAGCCCCCGGTGGGGTAACTACGAGCAGTACTTC	CASSPRWGNYEQYF
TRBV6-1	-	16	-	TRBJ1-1	TGTGCCAGCAGTAACCGCCGGGGGGCCGTGAACACTGAAGCTTTCTTT	CASSNRRGAVNTEAFF
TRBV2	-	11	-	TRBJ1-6	TGTGCCACCCGGACCTTAGAGGTCCTCCACTTT	CATRTLEVLHF
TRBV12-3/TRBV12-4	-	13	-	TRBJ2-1	TGTGCCAGCAGTTTAGCGTGGTCCCGTGAGCAGTTCTTC	CASSLAWSREQFF
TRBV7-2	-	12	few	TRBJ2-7	TGTGCCAGCAGCTTAAGGGCGTACGAGCAGTACTTC	CASSLRAYEQYF
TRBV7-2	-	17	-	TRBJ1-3	TGTGCCAGCAGCTTTGATCCCCAACCAGGCTCTGGAAACACCATATATTTT	CASSFDPQPGSGNTIYF
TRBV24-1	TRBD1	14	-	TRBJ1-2	TGTGCCACCAGTGACCCGGGACAGGGCGATGGCTACACCTTC	CATSDPGQGDGYTF
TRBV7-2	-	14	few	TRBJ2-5	TGTGCCAGCAGCTTAGTCACTACTGGAGAGACCCAGTACTTC	CASSLVTTGETQYF
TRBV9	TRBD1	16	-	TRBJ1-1	TGTGCCAGCAGCGCCCCGGGACAGGGTAGCAACACTGAAGCTTTCTTT	CASSAPGQGSNTEAFF
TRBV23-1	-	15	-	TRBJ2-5	TGCGCCAGCAGTAGGGGGGGCCCGTCTCAAGAGACCCAGTACTTC	CASSRGGPSQETQYF
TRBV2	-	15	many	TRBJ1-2	TGTGCCAGCAAAACAGGGAATTCCCTAACTAGTGGCTACACCTTC	CASKTGNSLTSGYTF
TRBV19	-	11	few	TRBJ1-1	TGTGCCAGTAGTCTCGGGACTACCGCTTTCTTT	CASSLGTTAFF
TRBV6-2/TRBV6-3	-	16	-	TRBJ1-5	TGTGCCAGCAGAAAGGACACCCTGAGGAGCAATCAGCCCCAGCATTTT	CASRKDTLRSNQPQHF
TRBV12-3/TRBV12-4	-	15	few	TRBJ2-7	TGTGCCAGCAGTTGGGAGGACTCTCCCTCCTACGAGCAGTACTTC	CASSWEDSPSYEQYF
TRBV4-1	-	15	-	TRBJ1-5	TGCGCCAGCAGCCAAGAGGTTCTCCGAGCAGAGCCCCAGCATTTT	CASSQEVLRAEPQHF
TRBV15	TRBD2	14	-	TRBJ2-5	TGTGCCACCAGCAGAGTTAGGGAGGGAGAGACCCAGTACTTC	CATSRVREGETQYF
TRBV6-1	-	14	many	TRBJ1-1	TGTGCCAGCAGTGAAGCGCTGAGGGTATCTGAAGCTTTCTTT	CASSEALRVSEAFF
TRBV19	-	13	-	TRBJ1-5	TGTGCCAGTAGTGCCAGGGAAGCTCAGCCCCAGCATTTT	CASSAREAQPQHF
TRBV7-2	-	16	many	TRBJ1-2	TGTGCCAGCAGCTTAGGGACAGCCCTACTTAACTATGGCTACACCTTC	CASSLGTALLNYGYTF
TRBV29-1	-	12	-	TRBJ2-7	TGCAGCGTCCGGGACGGATACTACGAGCAGTACTTC	CSVRDGYYEQYF
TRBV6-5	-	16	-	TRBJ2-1	TGTGCCAGCAGTTACTCGAGATTCGGGCAGAGCAATGAGCAGTTCTTC	CASSYSRFGQSNEQFF
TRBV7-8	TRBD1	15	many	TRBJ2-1	TGTGCCAGCAGCTTCGGGACAGGGGTGTTCAATGAGCAGTTCTTC	CASSFGTGVFNEQFF
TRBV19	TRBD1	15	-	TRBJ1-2	TGTGCCAGTAGTATCCCGTGGACAGGGGAAGTTGGCTACACCTTC	CASSIPWTGEVGYTF
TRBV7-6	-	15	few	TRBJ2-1	TGTGCCAGCAGCTTAGATAGAGCGGGTTACAATGAGCAGTTCTTC	CASSLDRAGYNEQFF
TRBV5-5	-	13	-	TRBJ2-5	TGTGCCAGCAGCTGGGAAGGCCAAGAGACCCAGTACTTC	CASSWEGQETQYF
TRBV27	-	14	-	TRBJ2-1	TGTGCCACCAAAAACGGTTACCTCTACAATGAGCAGTTCTTC	CATKNGYLYNEQFF
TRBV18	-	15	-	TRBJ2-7	TGTGCCAGCTCACCCGGCCAGGGTGGTCGGTACGAGCAGTACTTC	CASSPGQGGRYEQYF